The clone carrying this T cell receptor beta chain was observed a few times. The source of the sample is a study of T cell responses to AZD1222 COVID-19 vaccine. Trimming removed 4 bases from V and 10 bases from J; junction bases left unmatched: 9. Per the germline V gene, CDR1 is GTSNPN and CDR2 is SVGIG (reference sequence). CDR3 length equals 15 residues. TCRdb's table, derived via immunoSEQ multiplex PCR, lists solely in-frame clones and lacks some. The table shows under 150,000 clones, with 92% occurring only once. The TCR comes from an adult in good health. Sample: peripheral blood, taken on day 0 of AZD1222 vaccination. The rearrangement links TRBV30 to TRBJ1-6, with 11 bases that match TRBD1. CDR3 amino acids: CAWMGTGGFYSPLHF. CDR3 in DNA: TGTGCCTGGATGGGGACAGGGGGATTTTACTCACCCCTCCACTTT.